The rows below give T cell receptor beta chains drawn from one sample of a study of PD-1 blockade in mismatch repair-deficient tumors. Only in-frame clones appear in the TCRdb table, and some are missing; sequencing was by immunoSEQ multiplex PCR. The sample shows fewer than 45,000 clones, about 88% of them seen only once. The sequencing here drew on peripheral blood, taken 75 to 85 weeks after starting pembrolizumab. All receptors come from an adult with mismatch repair-deficient cancer. CDR3s include the opening cysteine and the closing phenylalanine or tryptophan. D genes are given only for firm matches. A clone size is listed for some rows: how often the clone was seen (once, few, many), or a class if it is expanded.

V: TRBV27; length: 13; size: .; D: .; J: TRBJ1-5; CDR3: CASRKELNQPQHF; DNA: TGTGCCAGCCGCAAAGAACTCAATCAGCCCCAGCATTTT
V: TRBV29-1; length: 14; size: .; D: .; J: TRBJ2-1; CDR3: CSVEDGRDYNEQFF; DNA: TGCAGCGTTGAAGATGGTAGAGATTACAATGAGCAGTTCTTC
V: TRBV11-3; length: 15; size: .; D: .; J: TRBJ2-1; CDR3: CASSFNGRSYNEQFF; DNA: TGTGCCAGCAGCTTCAACGGGAGATCCTACAATGAGCAGTTCTTC
V: TRBV4-3; length: 17; size: .; D: .; J: TRBJ2-3; CDR3: CASSQDRGSPSTDTQYF; DNA: TGCGCCAGCAGCCAAGACCGTGGGAGTCCTAGCACAGATACGCAGTATTTT
V: TRBV15; length: 18; size: .; D: .; J: TRBJ1-5; CDR3: CATSRDTWETAQNQPQHF; DNA: TGTGCCACCAGCAGAGATACGTGGGAGACAGCACAAAATCAGCCCCAGCATTTT
V: TRBV9; length: 14; size: .; D: .; J: TRBJ1-1; CDR3: CASSPTTGLGEAFF; DNA: TGTGCCAGCAGCCCTACTACAGGGCTGGGTGAAGCTTTCTTT
V: TRBV6-1; length: 18; size: .; D: .; J: TRBJ1-5; CDR3: CASSGTGWILAGNQPQHF; DNA: TGTGCCAGCAGTGGTACAGGGTGGATATTAGCTGGCAATCAGCCCCAGCATTTT
V: TRBV13; length: 16; size: once; D: .; J: TRBJ1-5; CDR3: CASSLGLGRANQPQHF; DNA: TGTGCCAGCAGCTTAGGCCTGGGAAGGGCGAATCAGCCCCAGCATTTT
V: TRBV7-3; length: 14; size: few; D: TRBD2; J: TRBJ2-7; CDR3: CASSLAGGPYEQYF; DNA: TGTGCCAGCAGCTTAGCGGGAGGGCCCTACGAGCAGTACTTC
V: TRBV15; length: 14; size: .; D: .; J: TRBJ1-5; CDR3: CATSIYGGNQPQHF; DNA: TGTGCCACCAGCATCTACGGGGGCAATCAGCCCCAGCATTTT
V: TRBV12-5; length: 14; size: .; D: TRBD1; J: TRBJ1-1; CDR3: CASGLLTGDTEAFF; DNA: TGTGCTAGTGGTCTTCTGACAGGGGACACTGAAGCTTTCTTT
V: TRBV6-1; length: 13; size: .; D: .; J: TRBJ2-2; CDR3: CASRVLRGGELFF; DNA: TGTGCCAGCAGGGTCCTTCGAGGCGGGGAGCTGTTTTTT
V: TRBV11-2; length: 14; size: .; D: .; J: TRBJ2-3; CDR3: CASSLAIGTDTQYF; DNA: TGTGCCAGCAGCTTAGCGATTGGCACAGATACGCAGTATTTT
V: TRBV28; length: 14; size: .; D: .; J: TRBJ2-7; CDR3: CASSLEGGIYEQYF; DNA: TGTGCCAGCAGTTTAGAGGGGGGGATCTACGAGCAGTACTTC
V: TRBV5-1; length: 17; size: .; D: TRBD2; J: TRBJ2-2; CDR3: CASSLGLAGDDTGELFF; DNA: TGCGCCAGCAGCCTGGGACTAGCGGGAGATGACACCGGGGAGCTGTTTTTT
V: TRBV7-6; length: 14; size: few; D: TRBD1; J: TRBJ2-7; CDR3: CASSQGQGSYEQYF; DNA: TGTGCCAGCAGCCAGGGACAGGGAAGCTACGAGCAGTACTTC
V: TRBV5-1; length: 15; size: .; D: .; J: TRBJ2-3; CDR3: CASSSIARGTDTQYF; DNA: TGCGCCAGCAGTTCCATAGCTAGGGGAACAGATACGCAGTATTTT
V: TRBV6-5; length: 15; size: .; D: .; J: TRBJ1-1; CDR3: CASSYSGRANTEAFF; DNA: TGTGCCAGCAGTTACTCGGGCAGGGCGAACACTGAAGCTTTCTTT
V: TRBV9; length: 14; size: .; D: .; J: TRBJ1-2; CDR3: CASSSPGGVYGYTF; DNA: TGTGCCAGCAGCTCACCGGGGGGGGTTTATGGCTACACCTTC
V: TRBV11-2; length: 14; size: .; D: .; J: TRBJ2-7; CDR3: CASSRALVRYEQYF; DNA: TGTGCCAGCAGCCGAGCGCTAGTGCGTTACGAGCAGTACTTC
V: TRBV6-4; length: 13; size: .; D: TRBD1; J: TRBJ2-7; CDR3: CASSSSTQGPVHF; DNA: TGTGCCAGCAGTTCCTCAACACAGGGGCCTGTACACTTC
V: TRBV18; length: 16; size: medium-sized; D: TRBD1; J: TRBJ2-2; CDR3: CASSPPQGVRTGELFF; DNA: TGTGCCAGCTCACCTCCCCAGGGGGTGAGAACCGGGGAGCTGTTTTTT
V: TRBV19; length: 13; size: .; D: .; J: TRBJ1-2; CDR3: CASSTAANYGYTF; DNA: TGTGCCAGTAGTACGGCGGCTAACTATGGCTACACCTTC
V: TRBV4-2; length: 17; size: .; D: TRBD2; J: TRBJ2-5; CDR3: CASSQETLAGGTETQYF; DNA: TGTGCCAGCAGCCAAGAAACCCTAGCGGGAGGAACAGAGACCCAGTACTTC
V: TRBV5-1; length: 17; size: .; D: TRBD2; J: TRBJ2-7; CDR3: CASSRDSSSGRFYEQYF; DNA: TGCGCCAGCAGCAGGGACAGTTCCAGCGGGAGGTTCTACGAGCAGTACTTC
V: TRBV7-2; length: 12; size: .; D: .; J: TRBJ1-2; CDR3: CASSLDSRGYTF; DNA: TGTGCCAGCAGCTTAGATTCTCGGGGCTACACCTTC